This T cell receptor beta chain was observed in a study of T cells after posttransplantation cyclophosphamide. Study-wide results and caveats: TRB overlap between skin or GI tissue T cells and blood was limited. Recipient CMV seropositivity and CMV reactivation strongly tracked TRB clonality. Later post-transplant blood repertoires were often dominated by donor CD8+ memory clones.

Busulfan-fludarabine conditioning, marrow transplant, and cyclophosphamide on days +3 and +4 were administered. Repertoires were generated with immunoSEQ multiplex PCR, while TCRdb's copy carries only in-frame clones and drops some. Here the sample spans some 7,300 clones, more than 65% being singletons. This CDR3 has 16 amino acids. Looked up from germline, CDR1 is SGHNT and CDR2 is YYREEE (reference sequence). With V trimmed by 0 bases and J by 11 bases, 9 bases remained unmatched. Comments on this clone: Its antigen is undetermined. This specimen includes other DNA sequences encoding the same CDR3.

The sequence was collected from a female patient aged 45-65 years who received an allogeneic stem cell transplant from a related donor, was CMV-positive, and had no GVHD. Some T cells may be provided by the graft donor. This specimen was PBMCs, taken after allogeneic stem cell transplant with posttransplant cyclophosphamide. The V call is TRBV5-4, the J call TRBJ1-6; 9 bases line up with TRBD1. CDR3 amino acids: CASSLGGTGTNPPLHF. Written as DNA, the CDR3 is TGTGCCAGCAGCTTGGGGGGGACAGGGACTAACCCACCCCTCCACTTT.